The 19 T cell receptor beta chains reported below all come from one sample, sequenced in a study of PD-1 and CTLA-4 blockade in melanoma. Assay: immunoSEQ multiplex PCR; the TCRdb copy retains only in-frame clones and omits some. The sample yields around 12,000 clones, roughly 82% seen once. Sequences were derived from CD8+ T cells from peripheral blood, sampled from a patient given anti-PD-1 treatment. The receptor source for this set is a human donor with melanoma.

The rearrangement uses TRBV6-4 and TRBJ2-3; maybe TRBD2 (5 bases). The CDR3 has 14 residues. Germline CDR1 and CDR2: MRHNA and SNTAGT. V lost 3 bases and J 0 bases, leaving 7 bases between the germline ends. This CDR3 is CASSERASTDTQYF. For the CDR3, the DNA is TGTGCCAGCAGTGAGCGGGCTAGCACAGATACGCAGTATTTT.

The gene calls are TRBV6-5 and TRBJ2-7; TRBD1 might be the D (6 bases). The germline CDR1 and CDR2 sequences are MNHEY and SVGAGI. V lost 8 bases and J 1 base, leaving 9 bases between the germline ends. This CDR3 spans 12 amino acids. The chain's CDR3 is CASGGTSYEQYF. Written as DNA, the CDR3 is TGTGCCAGCGGGGGCACTTCCTACGAGCAGTACTTC.

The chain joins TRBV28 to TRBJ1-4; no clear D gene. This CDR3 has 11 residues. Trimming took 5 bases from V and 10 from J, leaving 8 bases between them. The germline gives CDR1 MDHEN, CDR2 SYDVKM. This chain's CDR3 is CASSQDRKLFF. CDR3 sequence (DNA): TGTGCCAGCAGTCAGGACCGAAAACTGTTTTTT.

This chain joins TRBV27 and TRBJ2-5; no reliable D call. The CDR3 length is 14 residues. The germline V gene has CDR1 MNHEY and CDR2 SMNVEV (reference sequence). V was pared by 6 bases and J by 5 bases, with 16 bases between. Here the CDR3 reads CASSPLLSGETQYF. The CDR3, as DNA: TGTGCCAGCAGCCCCCTTTTGTCCGGGGAGACCCAGTACTTC.

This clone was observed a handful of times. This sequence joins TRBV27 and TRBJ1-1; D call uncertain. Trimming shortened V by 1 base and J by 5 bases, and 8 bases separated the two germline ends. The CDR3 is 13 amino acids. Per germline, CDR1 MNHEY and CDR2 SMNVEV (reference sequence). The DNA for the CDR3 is TGTGCCAGCAGTTTATATGGATGGACTGAAGCTTTCTTT. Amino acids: CASSLYGWTEAFF.

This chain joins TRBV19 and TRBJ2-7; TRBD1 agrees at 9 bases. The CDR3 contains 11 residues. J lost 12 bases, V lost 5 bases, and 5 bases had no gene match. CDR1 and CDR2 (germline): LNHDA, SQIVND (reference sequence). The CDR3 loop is CASSRGQGLYF. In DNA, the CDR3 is TGTGCCAGTAGTCGAGGACAGGGGCTGTACTTC.

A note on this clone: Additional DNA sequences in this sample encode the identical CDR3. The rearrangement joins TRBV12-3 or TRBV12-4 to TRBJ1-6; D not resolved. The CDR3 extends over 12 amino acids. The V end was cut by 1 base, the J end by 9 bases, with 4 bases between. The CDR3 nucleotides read TGTGCCAGCAGTTTAGGAGGTTCACCCCTCCACTTT. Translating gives CASSLGGSPLHF.

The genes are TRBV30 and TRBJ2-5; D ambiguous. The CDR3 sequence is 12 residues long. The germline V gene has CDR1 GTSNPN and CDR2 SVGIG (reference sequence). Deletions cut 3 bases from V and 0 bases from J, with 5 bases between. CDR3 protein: CAWRDDQETQYF. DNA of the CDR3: TGTGCCTGGAGAGACGACCAAGAGACCCAGTACTTC.

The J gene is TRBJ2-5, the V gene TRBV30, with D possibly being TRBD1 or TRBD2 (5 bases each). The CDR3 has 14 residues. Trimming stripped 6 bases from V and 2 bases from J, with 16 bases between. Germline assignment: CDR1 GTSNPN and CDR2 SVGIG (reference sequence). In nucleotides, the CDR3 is TGTGCCTGCCATTCCCGGGACGGACAAGAGACCCAGTACTTC. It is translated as CACHSRDGQETQYF.

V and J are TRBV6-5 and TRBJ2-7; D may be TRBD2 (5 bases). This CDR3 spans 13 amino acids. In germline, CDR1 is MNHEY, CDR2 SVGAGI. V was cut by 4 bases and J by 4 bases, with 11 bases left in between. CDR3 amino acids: CASSFGGSYEQYF. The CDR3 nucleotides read TGTGCCAGCAGTTTTGGTGGGAGTTACGAGCAGTACTTC.

The CDR3 loop is CASSELAGVRYNEQFF. The CDR3 DNA is TGTGCCAGCAGTGAACTAGCGGGAGTTAGATACAATGAGCAGTTCTTC. The J gene is TRBJ2-1, the V gene TRBV25-1; 10 bases fit TRBD2. The V segment lost 2 bases and the J segment 4 bases; nucleotides outside the gene matches: 5. CDR3 length equals 16 residues. Germline V gene lookup returns CDR1 MGHDK and CDR2 SYGVNS.

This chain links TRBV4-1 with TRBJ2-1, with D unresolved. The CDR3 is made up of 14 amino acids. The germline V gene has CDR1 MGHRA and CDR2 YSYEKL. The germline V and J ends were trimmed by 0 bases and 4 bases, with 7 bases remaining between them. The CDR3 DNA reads TGCGCCAGCAGCCAAGAGGATGGGTACAATGAGCAGTTCTTC. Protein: CASSQEDGYNEQFF.

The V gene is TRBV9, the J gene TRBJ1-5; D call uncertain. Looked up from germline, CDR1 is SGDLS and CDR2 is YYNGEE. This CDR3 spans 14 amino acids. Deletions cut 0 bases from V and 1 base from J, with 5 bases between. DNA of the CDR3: TGTGCCAGCAGCGTAGGATGGAGCAATCAGCCCCAGCATTTT. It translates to CASSVGWSNQPQHF.

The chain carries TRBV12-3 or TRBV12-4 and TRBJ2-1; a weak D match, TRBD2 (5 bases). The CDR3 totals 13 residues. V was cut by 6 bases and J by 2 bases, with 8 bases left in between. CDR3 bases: TGTGCCAGCAGCCCCGGGACCTACAATGAGCAGTTCTTC. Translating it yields CASSPGTYNEQFF.

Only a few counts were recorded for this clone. This CDR3 reads CASSTYDPGELFF. The CDR3, as DNA: TGTGCCAGCAGCACTTACGACCCCGGGGAGCTGTTTTTT. The V call is TRBV5-5, the J call TRBJ2-2; D uncertain. CDR1 SGHKS and CDR2 YYEKEE come from the germline V gene (reference sequence). The length of the CDR3 is 13 residues. Trimming took 4 bases from V and 6 from J, leaving 10 bases between them.

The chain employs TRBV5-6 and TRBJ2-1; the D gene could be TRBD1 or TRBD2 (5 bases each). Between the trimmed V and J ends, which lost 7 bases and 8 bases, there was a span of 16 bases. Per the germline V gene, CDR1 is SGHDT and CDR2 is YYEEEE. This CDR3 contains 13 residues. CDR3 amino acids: CASQFWGSYEQFF. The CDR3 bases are TGTGCCAGCCAGTTTTGGGGGAGCTATGAGCAGTTCTTC.

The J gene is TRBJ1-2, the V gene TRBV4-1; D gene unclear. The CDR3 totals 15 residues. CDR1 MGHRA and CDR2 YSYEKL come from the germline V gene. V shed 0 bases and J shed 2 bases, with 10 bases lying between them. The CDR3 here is CASSQEAQVNYGYTF. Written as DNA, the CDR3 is TGCGCCAGCAGCCAAGAGGCTCAGGTGAACTATGGCTACACCTTC.

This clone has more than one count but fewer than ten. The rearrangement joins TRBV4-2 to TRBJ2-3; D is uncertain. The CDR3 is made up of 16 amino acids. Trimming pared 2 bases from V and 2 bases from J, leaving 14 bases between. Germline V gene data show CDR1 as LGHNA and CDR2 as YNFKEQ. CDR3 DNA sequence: TGTGCCAGCAGCCAACTAGTAGCAACCCTCACAGATACGCAGTATTTT. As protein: CASSQLVATLTDTQYF.

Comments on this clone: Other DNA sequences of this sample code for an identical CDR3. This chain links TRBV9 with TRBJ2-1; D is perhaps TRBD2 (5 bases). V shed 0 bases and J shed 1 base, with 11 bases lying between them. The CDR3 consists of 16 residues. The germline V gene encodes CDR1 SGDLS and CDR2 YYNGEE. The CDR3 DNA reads TGTGCCAGCAGCGTAGACCCGGGGAGTTCCTACAATGAGCAGTTCTTC. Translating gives CASSVDPGSSYNEQFF.